The present T cell receptor (beta chain) was sequenced within a study of shared clonotypes between healthy human individuals. Overall study context: A donor's plate count was three for CD4 naive and three for CD4 memory; CD8 naive had two and CD8 memory one.

There are 17 residues in the CDR3. V gave up 7 bases and J gave up 6 bases, with 28 bases separating them. The V gene's germline CDR1 is SQVTM and CDR2 ANQGSEA. Notes on the study in general: Sorted-subset sequencing was shown by rarefaction to be incomplete despite large depth. What naive subsets generally showed was a larger estimated richness than memory subsets showed.

Comments on this clone: Its specificity is not known.

The table came from immunoSEQ multiplex PCR; TCRdb's copy has only in-frame clones and leaves some out. This table has under 650,000 clones, roughly 95% appearing once. The sequencing sample was made of naive CD4+ T cells sorted from blood. Subset of the sample: CD45RA+ positively selected. This clonotype originated in a woman in her 30s in good health. The chain joins TRBV29-1 to TRBJ2-4; perhaps TRBD2 as D (6 bases). DNA of the CDR3: TGCAGCGCGCCGGGACTTAACAATTCCATCCCTCGAAACATTCAGTACTTC. It codes for CSAPGLNNSIPRNIQYF.